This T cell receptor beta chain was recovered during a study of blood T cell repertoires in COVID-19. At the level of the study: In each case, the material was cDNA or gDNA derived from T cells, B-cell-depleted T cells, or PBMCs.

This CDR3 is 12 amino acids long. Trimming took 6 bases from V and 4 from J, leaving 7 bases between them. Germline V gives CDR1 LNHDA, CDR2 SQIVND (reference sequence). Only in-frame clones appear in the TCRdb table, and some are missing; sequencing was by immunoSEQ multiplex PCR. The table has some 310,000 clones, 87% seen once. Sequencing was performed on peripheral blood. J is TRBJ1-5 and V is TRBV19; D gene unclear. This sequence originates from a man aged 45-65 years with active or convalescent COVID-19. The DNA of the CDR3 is TGTGCCAGTAGCCACGGGAATCAGCCCCAGCATTTT. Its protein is CASSHGNQPQHF.